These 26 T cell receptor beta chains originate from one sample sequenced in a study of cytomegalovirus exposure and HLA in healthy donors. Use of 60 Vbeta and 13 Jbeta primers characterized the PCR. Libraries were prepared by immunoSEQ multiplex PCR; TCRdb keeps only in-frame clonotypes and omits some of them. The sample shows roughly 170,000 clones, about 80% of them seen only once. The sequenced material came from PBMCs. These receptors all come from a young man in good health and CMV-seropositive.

The CDR3 nucleotides read TGTGCCAGCAGTGAAGGCCGGGGGGGCTCCTACAATGAGCAGTTCTTC. Translated: CASSEGRGGSYNEQFF. The chain uses TRBV2 and TRBJ2-1; 8 bases agree with TRBD2. The CDR3 covers 16 residues. Trimming cost V 1 base and J 0 bases; bases outside gene matches: 2. Germline values: CDR1 SNHLY, CDR2 FYNNEI.

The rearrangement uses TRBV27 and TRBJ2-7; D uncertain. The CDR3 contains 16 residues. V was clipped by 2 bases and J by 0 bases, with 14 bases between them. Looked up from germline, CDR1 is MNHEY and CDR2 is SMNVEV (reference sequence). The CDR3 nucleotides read TGTGCCAGCAGTTTACTACCCTCAAGTATCTCCTACGAGCAGTACTTC. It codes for CASSLLPSSISYEQYF.

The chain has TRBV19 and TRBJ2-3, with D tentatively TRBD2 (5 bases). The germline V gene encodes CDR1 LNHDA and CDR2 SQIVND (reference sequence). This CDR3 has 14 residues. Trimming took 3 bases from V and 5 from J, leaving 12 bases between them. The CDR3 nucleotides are TGTGCCAGTAGTATGGCTAGCTCAGTAGATACGCAGTATTTT. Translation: CASSMASSVDTQYF.

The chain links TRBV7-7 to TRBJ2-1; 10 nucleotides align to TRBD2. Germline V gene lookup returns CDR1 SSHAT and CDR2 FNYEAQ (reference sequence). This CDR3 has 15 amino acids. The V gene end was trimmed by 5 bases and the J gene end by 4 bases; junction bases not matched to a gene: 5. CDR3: CASSPSGGPYNEQFF. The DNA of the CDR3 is TGTGCCAGCAGCCCTAGCGGGGGCCCATACAATGAGCAGTTCTTC.

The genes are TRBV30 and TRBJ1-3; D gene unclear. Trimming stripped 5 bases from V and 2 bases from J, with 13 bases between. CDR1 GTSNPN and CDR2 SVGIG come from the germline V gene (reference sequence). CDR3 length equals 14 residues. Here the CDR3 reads CAWAGWVAGNTIYF. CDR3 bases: TGTGCCTGGGCGGGATGGGTTGCTGGAAACACCATATATTTT.

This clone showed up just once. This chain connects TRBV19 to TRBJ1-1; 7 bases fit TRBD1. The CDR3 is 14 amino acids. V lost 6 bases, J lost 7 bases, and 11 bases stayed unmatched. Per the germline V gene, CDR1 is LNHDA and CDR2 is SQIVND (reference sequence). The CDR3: CASRDRDRHYEAFF. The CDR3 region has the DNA TGTGCCAGTAGGGACCGGGACAGACATTATGAAGCTTTCTTT.

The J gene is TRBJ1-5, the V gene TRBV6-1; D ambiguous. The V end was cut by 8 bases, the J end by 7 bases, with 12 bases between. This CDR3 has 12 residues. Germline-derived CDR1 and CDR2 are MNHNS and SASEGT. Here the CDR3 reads CASQWEGQPQHF. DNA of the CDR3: TGTGCCAGCCAATGGGAGGGACAGCCCCAGCATTTT.

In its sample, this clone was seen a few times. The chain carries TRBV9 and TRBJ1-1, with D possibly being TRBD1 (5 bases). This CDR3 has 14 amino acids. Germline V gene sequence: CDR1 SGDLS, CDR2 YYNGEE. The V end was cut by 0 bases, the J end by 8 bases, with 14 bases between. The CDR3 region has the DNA TGTGCCAGCAGCGTAGCTGAATCGGGGGGAGAAGCTTTCTTT. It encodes CASSVAESGGEAFF.

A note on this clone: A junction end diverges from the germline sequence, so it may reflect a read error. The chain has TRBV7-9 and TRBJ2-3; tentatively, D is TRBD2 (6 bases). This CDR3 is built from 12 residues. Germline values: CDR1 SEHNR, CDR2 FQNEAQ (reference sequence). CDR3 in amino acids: CSSTSSTDTQYF. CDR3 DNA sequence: TGTTCCAGCACTAGCAGCACAGATACGCAGTATTTT.

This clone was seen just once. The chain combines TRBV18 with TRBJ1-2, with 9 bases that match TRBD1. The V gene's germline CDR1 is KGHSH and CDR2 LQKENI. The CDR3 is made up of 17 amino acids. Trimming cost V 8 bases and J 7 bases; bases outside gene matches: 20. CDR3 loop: CASKNQVSGTGLGGYTF. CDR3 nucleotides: TGTGCCAGCAAAAATCAAGTTTCCGGGACAGGGCTAGGTGGCTACACCTTC.

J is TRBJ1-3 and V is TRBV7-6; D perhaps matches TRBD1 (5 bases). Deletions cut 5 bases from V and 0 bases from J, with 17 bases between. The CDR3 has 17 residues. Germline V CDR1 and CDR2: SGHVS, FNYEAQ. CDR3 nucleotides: TGTGCCAGCAGCAACGGGCGGGACCGGCCCTCTGGAAACACCATATATTTT. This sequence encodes CASSNGRDRPSGNTIYF.

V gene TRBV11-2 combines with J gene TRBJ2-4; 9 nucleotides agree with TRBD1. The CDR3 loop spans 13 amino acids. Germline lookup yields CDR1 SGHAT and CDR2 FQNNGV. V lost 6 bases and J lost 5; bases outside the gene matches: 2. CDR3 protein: CASRWTGENIQYF. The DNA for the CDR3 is TGTGCCAGCAGGTGGACAGGGGAAAACATTCAGTACTTC.

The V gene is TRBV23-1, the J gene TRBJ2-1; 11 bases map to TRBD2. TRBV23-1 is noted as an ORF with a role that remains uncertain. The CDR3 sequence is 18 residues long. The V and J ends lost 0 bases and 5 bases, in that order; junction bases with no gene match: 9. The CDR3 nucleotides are TGCGCCAGCAGTCAATCTCGCCTAGCGGGAGGCCCAAACAATGAGCAGTTCTTC. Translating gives CASSQSRLAGGPNNEQFF.

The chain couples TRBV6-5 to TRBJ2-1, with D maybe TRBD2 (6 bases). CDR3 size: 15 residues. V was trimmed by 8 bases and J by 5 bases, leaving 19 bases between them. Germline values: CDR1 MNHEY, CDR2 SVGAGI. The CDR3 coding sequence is TGTGCCAGCGGGGGAGGCGTTTGGCCCCACAATGAGCAGTTCTTC. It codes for CASGGGVWPHNEQFF.

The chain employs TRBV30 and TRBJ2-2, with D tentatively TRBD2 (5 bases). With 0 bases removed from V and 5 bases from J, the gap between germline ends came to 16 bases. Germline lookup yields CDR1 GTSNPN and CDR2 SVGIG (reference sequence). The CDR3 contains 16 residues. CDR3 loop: CAWSVIAGRRTGELFF. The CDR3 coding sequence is TGTGCCTGGAGTGTAATTGCGGGCCGGAGGACCGGGGAGCTGTTTTTT.

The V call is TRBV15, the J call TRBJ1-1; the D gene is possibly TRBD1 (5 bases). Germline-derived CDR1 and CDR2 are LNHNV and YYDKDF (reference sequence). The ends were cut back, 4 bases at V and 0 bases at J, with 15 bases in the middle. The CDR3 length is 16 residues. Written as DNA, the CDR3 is TGTGCCACCAGCAAAAATCGGGGGGGTTTGAACACTGAAGCTTTCTTT. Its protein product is CATSKNRGGLNTEAFF.

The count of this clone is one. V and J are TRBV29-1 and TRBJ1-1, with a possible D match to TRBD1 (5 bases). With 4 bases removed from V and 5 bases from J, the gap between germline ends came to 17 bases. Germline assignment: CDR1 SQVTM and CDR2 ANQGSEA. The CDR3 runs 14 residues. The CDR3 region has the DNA TGCAGCGTTGCCGGGGAGGGGTGGGTTACTGAAGCTTTCTTT. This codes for CSVAGEGWVTEAFF.

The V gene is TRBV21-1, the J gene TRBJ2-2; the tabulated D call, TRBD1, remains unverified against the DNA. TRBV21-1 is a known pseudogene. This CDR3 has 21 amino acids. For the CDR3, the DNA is TGTGCCAGCAGCAAGCAGCGTGCCGGGACAGGGGGCGTCACGTACACCGGGGAGCTGTTTTTT. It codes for CASSKQRAGTGGVTYTGELFF.

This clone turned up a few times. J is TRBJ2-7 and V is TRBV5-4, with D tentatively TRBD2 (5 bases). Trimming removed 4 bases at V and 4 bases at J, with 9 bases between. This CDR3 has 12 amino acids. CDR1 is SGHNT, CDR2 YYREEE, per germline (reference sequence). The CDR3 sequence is CASSPGSYEQYF. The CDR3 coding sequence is TGTGCCAGCAGCCCGGGAAGTTACGAGCAGTACTTC.

The CDR3 sequence: CASSLTVTYEQYF. The CDR3 DNA is TGTGCCAGCAGCTTGACAGTTACCTACGAGCAGTACTTC. V and J are TRBV7-2 and TRBJ2-7; D perhaps matches TRBD1 (5 bases). Germline V CDR1 and CDR2: SGHTA, FQGNSA. Deletions cut 3 bases from V and 2 bases from J, with 8 bases between. The CDR3 covers 13 residues. The full variable domain, completed using reference TRBV7-2 and TRBJ2-7, is GAGVSQSPSNKVTEKGKDVELRCDPISGHTALYWYRQSLGQGLEFLIYFQGNSAPDKSGLPSDRFSAERTGGSVSTLTIQRTQQEDSAVYLCASSLTVTYEQYFGPGTRLTVT.

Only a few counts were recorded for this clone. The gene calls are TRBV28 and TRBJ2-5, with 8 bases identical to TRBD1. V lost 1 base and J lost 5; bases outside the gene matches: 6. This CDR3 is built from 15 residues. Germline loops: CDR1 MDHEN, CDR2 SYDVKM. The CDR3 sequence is CASSLSGQGEETQYF. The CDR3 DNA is TGTGCCAGCAGTTTATCCGGACAGGGAGAGGAGACCCAGTACTTC.

The CDR3: CASSPSRNEKLFF. CDR3 DNA: TGTGCCAGCAGCCCGAGCCGTAATGAAAAACTGTTTTTT. The V gene is TRBV13, the J gene TRBJ1-4, with D unresolved. This CDR3 comprises 13 residues. Trimming left V 5 bases short and J 4 bases short, with 8 bases between. CDR1 is PRHDT and CDR2 is FYEKMQ in the germline V gene (reference sequence).

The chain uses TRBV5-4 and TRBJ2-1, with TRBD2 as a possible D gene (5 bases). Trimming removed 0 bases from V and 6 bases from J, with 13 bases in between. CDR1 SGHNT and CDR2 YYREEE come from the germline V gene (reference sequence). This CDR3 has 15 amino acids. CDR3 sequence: CASSLGTLEGNEQFF. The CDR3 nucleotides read TGTGCCAGCAGCTTGGGGACCCTCGAGGGCAATGAGCAGTTCTTC.

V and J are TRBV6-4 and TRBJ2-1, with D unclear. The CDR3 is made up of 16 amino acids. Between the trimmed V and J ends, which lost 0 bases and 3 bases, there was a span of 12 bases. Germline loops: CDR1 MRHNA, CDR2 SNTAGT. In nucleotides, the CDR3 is TGTGCCAGCAGTGACTCCACGTTGGGCCACTACAATGAGCAGTTCTTC. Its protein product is CASSDSTLGHYNEQFF.

In DNA, the CDR3 is TGCGCCAGCAGCTCCACCGGACAGTTCCAAGAGACCCAGTACTTC. Translated, it gives CASSSTGQFQETQYF. The chain is built from TRBV5-1 and TRBJ2-5, with D perhaps matching TRBD1 (6 bases). This CDR3 spans 15 amino acids. The V end was cut by 3 bases, the J end by 1 base, with 13 bases between. Germline V gives CDR1 SGHRS, CDR2 YFSETQ.

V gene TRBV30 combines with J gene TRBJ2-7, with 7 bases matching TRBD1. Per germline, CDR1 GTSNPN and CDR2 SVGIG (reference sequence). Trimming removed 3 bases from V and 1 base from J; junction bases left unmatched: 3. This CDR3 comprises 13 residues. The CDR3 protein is CAWSTGDSYEQYF. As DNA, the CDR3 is TGTGCCTGGAGCACAGGGGATTCCTACGAGCAGTACTTC.